Listed below are T cell receptor beta chains from one sample, sequenced in a study of response to subunit inactivated influenza vaccine. TCRdb independently ran MiXCR on the RT-PCR reads; one entry per CDR3 protein. This repertoire shows around 470,000 distinct CDR3 sequences, 6.5% to 8% found once; its top ten account for about 12%. Sequenced here: PBMCs from blood, sampled around 25 months after vaccination. These receptor sequences come from a man aged 50-75 years who received an inactivated influenza vaccine. CDR3s include the opening cysteine and the closing phenylalanine or tryptophan. The D gene is left open where the match is weak. Clone size appears in some rows only: once, few, many, or a class for an expanded clone.

J	V	D	size	CDR3	DNA
TRBJ2-7	TRBV11-1	TRBD1	many	CATGPRGQAYEQYF	TGTGCCACCGGACCTCGAGGACAGGCCTACGAGCAGTACTTC
TRBJ2-7	TRBV7-2	NA	many	CASSLSLSSYEQYF	TGTGCCAGCAGCTTAAGCCTTAGCTCCTACGAGCAGTACTTC
TRBJ2-5	TRBV5-1	NA	few	CASSLGTDKPQYF	TGCGCCAGCAGCTTGGGGACCGACAAACCCCAGTACTTC
TRBJ2-3	TRBV11-2	NA	NA	CASSRHGQTSTDTQYF	TGTGCCAGCAGCAGGCACGGACAGACTAGCACAGATACGCAGTATTTT
TRBJ2-7	TRBV6-2/TRBV6-3	NA	few	CASSYGLPYEQYF	TGTGCCAGCAGTTACGGCTTGCCCTACGAGCAGTACTTC
TRBJ1-1	TRBV4-2	NA	NA	CASSQDSGGLEAEAFF	TGTGCCAGCAGCCAAGATTCCGGGGGGCTTGAGGCTGAAGCTTTCTTT
TRBJ2-3	TRBV20-1	TRBD1	NA	CSARDYRGQGGTDTQYF	TGCAGTGCTAGAGACTACCGGGGACAGGGGGGCACAGATACGCAGTATTTT
TRBJ2-3	TRBV5-1	NA	NA	CASSPIPRNTGSDTQYF	TGCGCCAGCAGCCCCATACCTAGAAATACAGGGTCAGATACGCAGTATTTT
TRBJ2-3	TRBV24-1	NA	many	CATSDLQRSDTQYF	TGTGCCACCAGTGATTTGCAGCGTTCGGATACGCAGTATTTT
TRBJ2-3	TRBV30	NA	NA	CAWSTGSRMDTQYF	TGTGCCTGGAGTACGGGATCCCGAATGGATACGCAGTATTTT
TRBJ2-7	TRBV20-1	NA	NA	CSARRTDYEQYF	TGCAGTGCTAGACGGACAGACTACGAGCAGTACTTC
TRBJ2-7	TRBV27	NA	NA	CASSLGPDIRSYEQYF	TGTGCCAGCAGTTTAGGGCCGGACATTAGGTCCTACGAGCAGTACTTC
TRBJ2-5	TRBV20-1	NA	few	CSASRDVNQETQYF	TGCAGTGCTAGCAGGGACGTAAACCAAGAGACCCAGTACTTC
TRBJ1-5	TRBV30	NA	NA	CAWSVMGNQPQHF	TGTGCCTGGAGTGTAATGGGAAATCAGCCCCAGCATTTT
TRBJ2-1	TRBV10-3	NA	NA	CAISESSGTEYNEQFF	TGTGCCATCAGTGAGTCGAGTGGGACGGAATACAATGAGCAGTTCTTC
TRBJ2-1	TRBV28	NA	NA	CASRVSGYSYNEQFF	TGTGCCAGCAGGGTTAGCGGCTACTCCTACAATGAGCAGTTCTTC
TRBJ1-1	TRBV4-1	NA	many	CASSQTGFQDTEAFF	TGCGCCAGCAGCCAGACGGGGTTCCAAGACACTGAAGCTTTCTTT
TRBJ1-5	TRBV7-2	NA	NA	CASSLAPTGVHQPQHF	TGTGCCAGCAGCTTAGCCCCTACGGGGGTCCATCAGCCCCAGCATTTT
TRBJ2-2	TRBV4-2	TRBD2	few	CASSQSSGTSSGELFF	TGTGCCAGCAGCCAATCCTCCGGGACTAGCTCCGGGGAGCTGTTTTTT
TRBJ2-1	TRBV3-1	NA	few	CASSQDTRTATHNEQFF	TGTGCCAGCAGCCAAGATACTAGGACAGCCACTCACAATGAGCAGTTCTTC
TRBJ2-7	TRBV6-1	NA	NA	CASKIRGQGHYEQYF	TGTGCCAGCAAAATTCGAGGTCAGGGGCACTACGAGCAGTACTTC
TRBJ2-1	TRBV5-4	NA	many	CASSGNRWGEQFF	TGTGCCAGCAGCGGGAACCGCTGGGGTGAGCAGTTCTTC
TRBJ2-2	TRBV12-3/TRBV12-4	TRBD2	many	CASRGTSGYYAGELFF	TGTGCCAGCAGAGGGACTAGCGGGTACTATGCCGGGGAGCTGTTTTTT
TRBJ1-6	TRBV6-4	NA	few	CASSDDSPLHF	TGTGCCAGCAGTGACGACTCACCCCTCCACTTT